This TCR beta chain appears in the sequencing data of a study of shared clonotypes between healthy human individuals. Trimming cost V 3 bases and J 6 bases, with 14 bases left between them. CDR1 is SQVTM and CDR2 is ANQGSEA in the germline V gene. The CDR3 is 14 residues long. Generated by immunoSEQ multiplex PCR, the TCRdb table keeps only in-frame clones and is missing some. The table records 1.4 million to 1.5 million clones, around 97% of them present only once. The rearrangement links TRBV29-1 to TRBJ2-2; a weak D match, TRBD2 (5 bases). Input material: naive CD4+ T cells sorted from blood. Stated subset: CD45RA+ positively selected. This TCR was sampled from a man aged 30 to 39 in good health. CDR3 amino acids: CSVDLEGRAGELFF. The CDR3 DNA sequence: TGCAGCGTTGACCTTGAGGGTCGGGCCGGGGAGCTGTTTTTT.